This T cell receptor (beta chain) was recorded in a study of blood T cell repertoires in COVID-19. Study as a whole: Collection of acute and convalescent COVID-19 samples took place in the United States, Italy and Spain. Sample material is recorded as cDNA or gDNA derived from T cells, B-cell-depleted T cells, or PBMCs.

This table comes from immunoSEQ multiplex PCR, and its TCRdb copy is limited to in-frame clones, with some not included. The table includes some 370,000 clones, around 87% detected once. CDR3 length: 15 amino acids. V was cut by 7 bases and J by 0 bases, with 15 bases left in between. Germline values: CDR1 MNHNY, CDR2 SVGAGI (reference sequence). Sample: peripheral blood. This clonotype was sampled from a woman in her 30s with COVID-19, enrolled during active disease. The chain is built from TRBV6-6 and TRBJ1-1; D ambiguous. The CDR3 nucleotides are TGTGCCAGCAAAGGCGGGCGAAATATGAACACTGAAGCTTTCTTT. This translates into CASKGGRNMNTEAFF.